Many counts were recorded for the clone carrying this TCR beta chain. The antigen remains unidentified. Germline V gene sequence: CDR1 DFQATT, CDR2 SNEGSKA (reference sequence). This CDR3 spans 13 amino acids. Trimming stripped 6 bases from V and 4 bases from J, with 15 bases between. This sample was taken from a study of T-cell memory formation after mild COVID-19. Study-level information: The study found TCR clusters largely donor specific. General study points: Second-wave clones that peaked on day 37 lacked confirmed SARS-CoV-2 specificity.

TCRdb re-derived calls from the 5' RACE reads in MiXCR, one entry per CDR3 protein. The table shows around 36,000 distinct CDR3 sequences, with 10% to 12% occurring only once. What was sequenced was PBMCs or a T cell subset sorted from them (not recorded which). The sequence came from a man aged 18 to 30 who had mild COVID-19 (a few samples of this study predate the infection). Cell type and time point are not known. The rearrangement uses TRBV20-1 and TRBJ1-2; D gene unclear. As DNA, the CDR3 is TGCAGTGCCCTAGACATATGGGCCTATGGCTACACCTTC. Translating gives CSALDIWAYGYTF.